This T cell receptor (beta chain) stems from a study of blood T cell repertoires in COVID-19 (TCRdb year 2020). Notes on the research overall: Collaborator samples came from the United States, Italy and Spain and covered acute and convalescent phases of COVID-19. The material from the prospective study consisted of cDNA or gDNA derived from T cells, B-cell-depleted T cells, or PBMCs. Deeply sampled blood TCRbeta repertoires from subjects exposed to, actively infected with, or recovered from COVID-19 were included in the dataset. A freely available public database, intended as a resource for researchers studying the immune response to SARS-CoV-2, is where the repertoires were released. Samples were obtained from the ongoing ImmuneRACE study (first 160 participants) and from approximately 1,200 subjects provided by 6 global collaborators. A de-identified subject ID, COVID-19 status, age in years and sex were almost always included in the sample metadata. Where available, HLA class I and class II types were obtained from metadata supplied by the sample provider rather than from assay-based typing. The investigation overall reported the following: The amount of clinical and demographic metadata varied by source and participant and was provided uncurated.

TCRbeta CDR3 regions were amplified from genomic DNA by means of the immunoSEQ Assay, a bias-controlled multiplex PCR. For the original study's pipeline: Within the assay, amplification of reference gene primers was used to estimate how many nucleated cells each sample contained. To quantify the absolute abundance of each unique TCRbeta CDR3 rearrangement, sequence reads were collapsed and filtered. For each sample, productive Simpson clonality was calculated by taking the square root of Simpson's diversity index across productive rearrangements. This is the immuneACCESS table as TCRdb keeps it, with only in-frame sequences that have V and J called. A part of the clones is gone; compared with another copy, unresolved V genes explain less than half, and the rest is unexplained. D and trimming come from the DNA, and the V and J calls and clone size come from that table. A total of over 150,000 clones appear in this sample, approximately 80% of them only once. The ten largest clonotypes hold less than 15% of the sample.

The CDR3, cysteine through phenylalanine, is 15 amino acids long. Just CDR3 DNA is preserved here, 45 bases in frame from base 1. The trim is 6 bases for V and 9 bases for J, with a gap of 18 bases between the germline ends. CDR1 ENHRY and CDR2 SYGVKD are derived from the germline V gene. This clone was seen only a few times. Its antigen specificity is not known. Base qualities are not provided; no much larger clone lies one nucleotide away. In Seattle, one collaborating source enrolled patients while the infection was active and tracked those patients longitudinally over the course of disease. Each collaborating institution followed its own protocols to collect whole blood in K2EDTA tubes. For TCRbeta analysis, collaborators shipped samples as frozen whole blood, isolated PBMCs, or DNA extracted from either of those sample types.

The specimen sequenced was peripheral blood. The receptor's source is a woman older than 75 with COVID-19, enrolled during active disease. Recombination linked TRBV10-3 to TRBJ1-6; a tentative D match to TRBD1 spans 5 bases. The DNA reads as follows: TGTGCCATCAGGCCATCCGGGGGGAGGGGTTCACCCCTCCACTTT. Translated, this is CAIRPSGGRGSPLHF.